One sample yielded the 9 T cell receptor beta chains listed below, sequenced in a study of blood T cell repertoires in COVID-19. Clones were sequenced by immunoSEQ multiplex PCR, and TCRdb holds only the in-frame ones, with some missing. Of approximately 480,000 clones in the sample, roughly 89% were seen once. Sample: peripheral blood. These receptors originate from a man between 18 and 29 years old with COVID-19, enrolled during active disease.

The V call is TRBV6-4, the J call TRBJ2-1; 12 bases map to TRBD2. This CDR3 is 15 amino acids long. V shed 6 bases and J 9 bases; nucleotides not matched to a gene: 9. Germline CDR1 and CDR2: MRHNA and SNTAGT. CDR3 DNA: TGTGCCAGCAGCGAGCTAGCGGGGGGGCAGGTTGAGCAGTTCTTC. Its translation: CASSELAGGQVEQFF.

The rearrangement uses TRBV11-2 and TRBJ2-7; 10 bases are shared with TRBD2. The germline gives CDR1 SGHAT, CDR2 FQNNGV. After removal of 2 bases from V and 3 bases from J, the junction contained 4 bases not matched to a gene. The CDR3 length is 15 residues. CDR3: CASSLSGGAIYEQYF. The DNA of the CDR3 is TGTGCCAGCAGCTTAAGCGGGGGGGCGATCTACGAGCAGTACTTC.

CDR3 sequence reads: CASTVNTGELFF. The CDR3 nucleotides are TGTGCCAGCACTGTAAACACCGGGGAGCTGTTTTTT. V is TRBV12-3 or TRBV12-4 and J is TRBJ2-2; D is unclear. The CDR3 is made up of 12 amino acids. V was cut by 7 bases and J by 2 bases, with 5 bases left in between.

The chain combines TRBV19 with TRBJ2-1, with TRBD2 matching over 8 bases. Germline CDR1 LNHDA, CDR2 SQIVND (reference sequence). The CDR3 runs 16 residues. The V segment lost 3 bases and the J segment 8 bases; nucleotides outside the gene matches: 12. CDR3 bases: TGTGCCAGTAGTATGAGGAGGTCGGGGGGGCCTGATGAGCAGTTCTTC. It encodes CASSMRRSGGPDEQFF.

The CDR3 sequence is CASSIGSRANQPQHF. CDR3 coding DNA: TGTGCCAGTAGTATAGGGTCCAGGGCCAATCAGCCCCAGCATTTT. This rearrangement joins TRBV19 to TRBJ1-5, with a weak D call TRBD1 (5 bases). The germline V gene has CDR1 LNHDA and CDR2 SQIVND (reference sequence). The CDR3 has 15 residues. V was pared by 1 base and J by 3 bases, with 10 bases between.

Here the CDR3 reads CATSRDPGTQETQYF. CDR3 nucleotide sequence: TGTGCCACCAGCAGAGATCCCGGTACGCAAGAGACCCAGTACTTC. The chain joins TRBV15 to TRBJ2-5; D not resolved. This CDR3 comprises 15 residues. Germline CDR1 is LNHNV and CDR2 is YYDKDF (reference sequence). V lost 0 bases, J lost 2 bases, and 10 bases lay in between.

The chain combines TRBV6-5 with TRBJ1-2, with D unclear. The V end was cut by 0 bases, the J end by 2 bases, with 7 bases between. Germline CDR1 MNHEY, CDR2 SVGAGI. The CDR3 length is 14 residues. CDR3 DNA sequence: TGTGCCAGCAGTTACTCGACCGGGAACTATGGCTACACCTTC. Protein product: CASSYSTGNYGYTF.

The rearrangement joins TRBV3-1 (or the pseudogene TRBV3-2) to TRBJ2-1; D might be TRBD2 (6 bases). The CDR3 sequence is 14 residues long. With 3 bases removed from V and 8 bases from J, the gap between germline ends came to 14 bases. Germline CDR1 LGHDT, CDR2 YNNKEL (reference sequence). CDR3 sequence reads: CASSHNPEGYEQFF. CDR3 nucleotide sequence: TGTGCCAGCAGCCATAACCCGGAGGGGTATGAGCAGTTCTTC.

Many counts were recorded for this clone. In DNA, the CDR3 is TGTGCCAGCTCACAGGGGGCACCTCCCTACGAGCAGTACTTC. It specifies CASSQGAPPYEQYF. The V call is TRBV18, the J call TRBJ2-7, with 7 bases fitting TRBD1. The CDR3 covers 14 residues. V was pared by 4 bases and J by 2 bases, with 5 bases of the junction left unmatched. The germline gives CDR1 KGHSH, CDR2 LQKENI. Complete variable domain (other parts from reference TRBV18 and TRBJ2-7): NAGVMQNPRHLVRRRGQEARLRCSPMKGHSHVYWYRQLPEEGLKFMVYLQKENIIDESGMPKERFSAEFPKEGPSILRIQQVVRGDSAAYFCASSQGAPPYEQYFGPGTRLTVT.